The T cell receptor (beta chain) under discussion was sequenced for a study of cytomegalovirus exposure and HLA in healthy donors. Study details: Most genotyped donors, 75% to 85% of about 400, had Caucasian-associated genetic ancestry.

13 Jbeta primers and 60 Vbeta primers were used for the PCR. Only in-frame clones appear in the TCRdb table, and some are missing; sequencing was by immunoSEQ multiplex PCR. The table includes 210,000 or so clones, approximately 88% detected once. V gave up 6 bases and J gave up 6 bases, with 18 bases separating them. This CDR3 spans 15 amino acids. Germline CDR1 reads KGHSH; CDR2 reads LQKENI. This receptor was identified in a boy aged 2-15 years in good health and CMV-seronegative. The sample taken for sequencing was PBMCs. The rearrangement links TRBV18 to TRBJ2-1, with a possible D match to TRBD1 (6 bases). The CDR3 DNA reads TGTGCCAGCTCCCCAGCCCAGGGGACGGTCAATGAGCAGTTCTTC. Encoded protein: CASSPAQGTVNEQFF.